This paragraph reports one TCR beta chain. What it binds is not known. Here immunoSEQ multiplex PCR was the method, and the copy in TCRdb shows in-frame clones only, minus some. The data hold just under 55,000 clones, with approximately 90% observed a single time. The record originates from a study of T cell responses to AZD1222 COVID-19 vaccine. The V gene end was trimmed by 0 bases and the J gene end by 7 bases; junction bases not matched to a gene: 8. Germline V CDR1 and CDR2: MNHEY, SVGAGI. The CDR3 extends over 15 amino acids. Overall study results and limits: Spike-specific TCR breadth and depth grew following two AZD1222 doses. Only 5 or 6 individuals given AZD1222 were seropositive at baseline.

This chain links TRBV6-5 with TRBJ1-1; 7 bases are shared with TRBD1. The TCR originated in an adult in good health. The sequenced sample was peripheral blood, obtained on day 0 of AZD1222 vaccination. CDR3 amino acids: CASSYSGTEAGEAFF. The DNA of the CDR3 is TGTGCCAGCAGTTACTCGGGGACAGAAGCGGGTGAAGCTTTCTTT.